This T cell receptor (beta chain) was identified in a study of blood T cell repertoires in COVID-19. Study-level background: COVID-19 samples from acute and convalescent phases originated in the United States, Italy and Spain. PBMCs, B-cell-depleted T cells, or T cells were the source of the cDNA or gDNA that made up the material.

The CDR3 spans 13 residues. Trimming cost V 2 bases and J 6 bases, with 10 bases left between them. Germline loops: CDR1 SGHTA, CDR2 FQGNSA. This clone was recorded a few times. In the original workflow: Quantification of nucleated cells was approximated via reference gene primer amplification. Method: immunoSEQ multiplex PCR; TCRdb's copy keeps in-frame clones and lacks some. V and J calls and clone size are those listed in that table; D and trimming were worked out from the DNA. The profile shows around 21,000 clones, 84% of them singletons. The clonotype was recovered from a man in his forties with acute or convalescent COVID-19. Material: peripheral blood. The chain has TRBV7-2 and TRBJ1-1; D call uncertain. The CDR3 DNA is TGTGCCAGCAGCTTACTGCTAGGCGCTGAAGCTTTCTTT. It specifies CASSLLLGAEAFF.